This T cell receptor beta chain is drawn from a study of OX40 agonist ivuxolimab in advanced cancers. About the research overall: Patients took ivuxolimab, an agonistic anti-OX40 (CD134) antibody. The diagnoses of dose-escalation patients were hepatocellular carcinoma, melanoma, renal cell or head and neck cancer. Eligibility rules accepted prior anti-PD-1, anti-PD-L1 or anti-CTLA-4 therapy, and around 38% had some.

This CDR3 region has 13 residues. Trimming shortened V by 4 bases and J by 15 bases, and 19 bases separated the two germline ends. The germline V gene encodes CDR1 LGHNA and CDR2 YSLEER. General study findings and limits: Some nonresponders also had low normalized T-cell clonal expansion.

Remarks on this clone: Its antigen is as yet unknown.

Using immunoSEQ multiplex PCR, the repertoire was profiled, and TCRdb retains in-frame clones only, with some absent. This sample has tens of thousands of clones, with nearly 85% found just once. The sequence was collected from an adult with an advanced solid tumor such as melanoma, head and neck, liver or kidney cancer. The rearrangement joins TRBV4-3 to TRBJ1-3, with D perhaps TRBD1 (6 bases). The specimen was CD4+ or CD8+ T cells sorted from blood, collected in a trial of the OX40 agonist ivuxolimab. This chain's CDR3 is CASSRYIWTARYF. The CDR3 DNA sequence: TGCGCCAGCAGCCGATACATCTGGACAGCCAGATATTTT.